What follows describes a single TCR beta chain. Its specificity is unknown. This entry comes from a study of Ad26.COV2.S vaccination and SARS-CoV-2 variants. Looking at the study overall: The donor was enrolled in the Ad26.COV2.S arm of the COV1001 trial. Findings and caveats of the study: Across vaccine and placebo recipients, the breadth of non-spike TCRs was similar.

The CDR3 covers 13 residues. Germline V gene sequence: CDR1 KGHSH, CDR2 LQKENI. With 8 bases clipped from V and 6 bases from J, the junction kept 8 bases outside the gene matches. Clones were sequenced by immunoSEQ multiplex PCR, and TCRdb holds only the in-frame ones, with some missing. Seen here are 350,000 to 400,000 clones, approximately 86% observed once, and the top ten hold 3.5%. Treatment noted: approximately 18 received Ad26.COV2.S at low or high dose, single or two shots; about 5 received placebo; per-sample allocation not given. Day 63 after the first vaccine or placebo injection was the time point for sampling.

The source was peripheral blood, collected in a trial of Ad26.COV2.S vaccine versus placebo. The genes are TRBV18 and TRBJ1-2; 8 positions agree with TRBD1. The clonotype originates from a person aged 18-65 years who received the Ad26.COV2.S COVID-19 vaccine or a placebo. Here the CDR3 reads CASDIGQGDGYTF. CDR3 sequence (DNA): TGTGCCAGCGACATAGGACAGGGTGATGGCTACACCTTC.